This T cell receptor (beta chain) was found in a study of blood T cell repertoires in COVID-19. Study information: The study drew acute and convalescent COVID-19 samples from the United States, Italy and Spain. Sample material is recorded as cDNA or gDNA derived from T cells, B-cell-depleted T cells, or PBMCs.

This clone was found once. Profiled with immunoSEQ multiplex PCR; TCRdb holds only in-frame clones, not every one. The table shows a few hundred thousand clones, with about 90% occurring only once. Trimming shortened V by 3 bases and J by 3 bases, and 14 bases separated the two germline ends. CDR3 size: 15 residues. The germline gives CDR1 MDHEN, CDR2 SYDVKM. This receptor was identified in a man aged 60-69 years with acute or convalescent COVID-19. The J gene is TRBJ1-1, the V gene TRBV28, with D tentatively TRBD1 (5 bases). The source material was peripheral blood. The CDR3 DNA is TGTGCCAGCAGTTTGATAAGGGGATTGTACACTGAAGCTTTCTTT. Its translation is CASSLIRGLYTEAFF.